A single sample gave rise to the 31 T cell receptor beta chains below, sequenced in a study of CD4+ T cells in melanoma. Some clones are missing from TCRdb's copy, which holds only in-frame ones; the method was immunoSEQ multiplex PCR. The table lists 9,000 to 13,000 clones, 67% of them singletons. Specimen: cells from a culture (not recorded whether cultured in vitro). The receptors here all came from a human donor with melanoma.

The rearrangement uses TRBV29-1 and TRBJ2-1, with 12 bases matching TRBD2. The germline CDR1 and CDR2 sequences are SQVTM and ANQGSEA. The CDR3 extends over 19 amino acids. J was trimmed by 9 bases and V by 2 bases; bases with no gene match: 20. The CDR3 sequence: CSVEHNRLEASGGAGEQFF. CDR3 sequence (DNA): TGCAGCGTTGAACACAACCGGCTGGAGGCTAGCGGGGGGGCAGGTGAGCAGTTCTTC.

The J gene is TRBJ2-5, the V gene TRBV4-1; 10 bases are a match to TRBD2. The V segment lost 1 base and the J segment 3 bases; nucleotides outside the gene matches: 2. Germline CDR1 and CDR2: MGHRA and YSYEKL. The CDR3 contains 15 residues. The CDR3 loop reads CASSQGLAGEETQYF. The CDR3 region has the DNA TGCGCCAGCAGCCAAGGGCTAGCGGGGGAAGAGACCCAGTACTTC.

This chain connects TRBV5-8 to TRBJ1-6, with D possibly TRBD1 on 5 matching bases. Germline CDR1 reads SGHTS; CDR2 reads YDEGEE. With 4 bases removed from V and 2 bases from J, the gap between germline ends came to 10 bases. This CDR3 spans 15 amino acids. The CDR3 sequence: CASSPRVAYNSPLHF. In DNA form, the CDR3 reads TGTGCCAGCAGCCCCAGGGTCGCCTATAATTCACCCCTCCACTTT.

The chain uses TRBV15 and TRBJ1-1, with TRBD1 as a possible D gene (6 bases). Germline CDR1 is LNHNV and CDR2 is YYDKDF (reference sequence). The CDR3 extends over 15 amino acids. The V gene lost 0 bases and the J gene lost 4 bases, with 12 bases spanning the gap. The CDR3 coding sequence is TGTGCCACCAGCAGAGATCCCGGACAGTCCACTGAAGCTTTCTTT. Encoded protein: CATSRDPGQSTEAFF. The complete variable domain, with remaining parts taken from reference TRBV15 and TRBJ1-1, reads DAMVIQNPRYQVTQFGKPVTLSCSQTLNHNVMYWYQQKSSQAPKLLFHYYDKDFNNEADTPDNFQSRRPNTSFCFLDIRSPGLGDTAMYLCATSRDPGQSTEAFFGQGTRLTVV.

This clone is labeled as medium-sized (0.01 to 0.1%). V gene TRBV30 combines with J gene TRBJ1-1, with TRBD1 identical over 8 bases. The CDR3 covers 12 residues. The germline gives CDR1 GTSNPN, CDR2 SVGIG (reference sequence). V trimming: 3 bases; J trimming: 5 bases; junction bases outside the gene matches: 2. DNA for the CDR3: TGTGCCTGGAGCAGACAGGGGACTGAAGCTTTCTTT. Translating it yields CAWSRQGTEAFF. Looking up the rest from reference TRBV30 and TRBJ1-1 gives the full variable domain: SQTIHQWPATLVQPVGSPLSLECTVEGTSNPNLYWYRQAAGRGLQLLFYSVGIGQISSEVPQNLSASRPQDRQFILSSKKLLLSDSGFYLCAWSRQGTEAFFGQGTRLTVV.

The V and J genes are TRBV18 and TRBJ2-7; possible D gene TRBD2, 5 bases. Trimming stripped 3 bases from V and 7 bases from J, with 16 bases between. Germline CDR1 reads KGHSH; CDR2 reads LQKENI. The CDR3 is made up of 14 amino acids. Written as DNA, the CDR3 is TGTGCCAGCTCACCGGGCGCCGAGGGCGCAGAGCAGTACTTC. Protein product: CASSPGAEGAEQYF.

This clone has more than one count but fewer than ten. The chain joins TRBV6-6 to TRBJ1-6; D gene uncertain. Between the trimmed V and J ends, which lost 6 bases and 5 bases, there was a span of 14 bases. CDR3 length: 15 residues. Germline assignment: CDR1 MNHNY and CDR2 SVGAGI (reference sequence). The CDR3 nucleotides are TGTGCCAGCAGAGGAAAGGACCGAGATAATTCACCCCTCCACTTT. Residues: CASRGKDRDNSPLHF.

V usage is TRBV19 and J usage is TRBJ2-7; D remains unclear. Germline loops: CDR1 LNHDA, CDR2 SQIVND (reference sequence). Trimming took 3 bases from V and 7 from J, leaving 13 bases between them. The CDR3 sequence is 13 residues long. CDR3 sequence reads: CASSMARAREQYF. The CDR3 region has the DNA TGTGCCAGTAGTATGGCCCGGGCTCGGGAGCAGTACTTC.

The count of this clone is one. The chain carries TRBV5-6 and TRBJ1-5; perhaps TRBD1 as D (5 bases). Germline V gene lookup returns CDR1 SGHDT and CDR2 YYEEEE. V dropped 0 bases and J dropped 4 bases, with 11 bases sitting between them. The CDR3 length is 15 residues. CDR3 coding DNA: TGTGCCAGCAGCTTGGGTGCGGGGGGGAATCAGCCCCAGCATTTT. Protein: CASSLGAGGNQPQHF.

CDR3 sequence (DNA): TGTGCCAGCAGTGTTGGTAATGAGCAGTTCTTC. As protein: CASSVGNEQFF. This rearrangement joins TRBV2 to TRBJ2-1; D uncertain. V lost 4 bases and J lost 7, with 5 bases in between. In germline, CDR1 is SNHLY, CDR2 FYNNEI. The CDR3 is made up of 11 amino acids.

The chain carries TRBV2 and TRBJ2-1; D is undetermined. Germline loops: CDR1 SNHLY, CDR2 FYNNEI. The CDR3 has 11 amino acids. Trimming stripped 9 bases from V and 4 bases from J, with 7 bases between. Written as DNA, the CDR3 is TGTGCCAGTGGCCAGTACAATGAGCAGTTCTTC. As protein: CASGQYNEQFF.

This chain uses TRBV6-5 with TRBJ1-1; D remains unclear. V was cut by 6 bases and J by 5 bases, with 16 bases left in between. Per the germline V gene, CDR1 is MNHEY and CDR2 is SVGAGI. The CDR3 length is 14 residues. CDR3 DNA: TGTGCCAGCAGCGCCCACCGGGGTGGGACTGAAGCTTTCTTT. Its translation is CASSAHRGGTEAFF.

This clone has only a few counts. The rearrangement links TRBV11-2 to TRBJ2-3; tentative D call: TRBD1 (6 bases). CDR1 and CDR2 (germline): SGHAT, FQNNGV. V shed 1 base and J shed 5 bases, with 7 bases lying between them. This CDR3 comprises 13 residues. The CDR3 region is CASSLVRGDTQYF. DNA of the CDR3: TGTGCCAGCAGCTTAGTCAGGGGAGATACGCAGTATTTT.

Here the CDR3 reads CASSLPPGYYNEQFF. CDR3 nucleotide sequence: TGTGCCAGCAGCTTACCCCCCGGATATTACAATGAGCAGTTCTTC. The chain joins TRBV7-9 to TRBJ2-1; D remains unclear. Trimming pared 2 bases from V and 4 bases from J, leaving 12 bases between. Germline V gene data show CDR1 as SEHNR and CDR2 as FQNEAQ (reference sequence). This CDR3 region has 15 residues.

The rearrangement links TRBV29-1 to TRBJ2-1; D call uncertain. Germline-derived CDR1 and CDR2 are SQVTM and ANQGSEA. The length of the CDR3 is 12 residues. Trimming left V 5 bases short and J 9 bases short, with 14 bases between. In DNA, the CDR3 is TGCAGCGTTAAAGCACGCGTCGCTGAGCAGTTCTTC. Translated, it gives CSVKARVAEQFF.

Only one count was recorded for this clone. As DNA, the CDR3 is TGTGCCAGCAGCCTTAACAGCGACACTGAAGCTTTCTTT. Translated: CASSLNSDTEAFF. The chain has TRBV7-8 and TRBJ1-1, with D hard to call. Trimming stripped 5 bases from V and 3 bases from J, with 10 bases between. The germline V gene encodes CDR1 SGHVS and CDR2 FQNEAQ. This CDR3 comprises 13 residues.

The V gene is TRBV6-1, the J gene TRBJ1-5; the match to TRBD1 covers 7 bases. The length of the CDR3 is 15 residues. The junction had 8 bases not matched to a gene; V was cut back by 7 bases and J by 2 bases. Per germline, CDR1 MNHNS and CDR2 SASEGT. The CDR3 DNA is TGTGCCAGCAATCAACAGGGGTCGGGCAATCAGCCCCAGCATTTT. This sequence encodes CASNQQGSGNQPQHF.

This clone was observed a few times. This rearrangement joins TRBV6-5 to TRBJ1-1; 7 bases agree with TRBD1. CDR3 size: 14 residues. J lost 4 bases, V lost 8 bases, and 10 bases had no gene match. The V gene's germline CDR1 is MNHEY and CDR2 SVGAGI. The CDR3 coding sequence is TGTGCCAGCCGGGCGGAGGGGGACAGCACTGAAGCTTTCTTT. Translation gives CASRAEGDSTEAFF.

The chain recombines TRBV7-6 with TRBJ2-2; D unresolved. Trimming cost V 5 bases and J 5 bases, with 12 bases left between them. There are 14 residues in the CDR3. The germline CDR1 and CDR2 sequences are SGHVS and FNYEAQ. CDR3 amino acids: CASSTQLGTGELFF. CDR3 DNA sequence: TGTGCCAGCAGCACCCAGCTGGGGACCGGGGAGCTGTTTTTT.

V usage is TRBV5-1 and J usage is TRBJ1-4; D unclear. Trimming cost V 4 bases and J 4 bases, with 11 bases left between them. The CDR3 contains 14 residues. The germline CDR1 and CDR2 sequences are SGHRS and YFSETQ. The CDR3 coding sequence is TGCGCCAGCAGCCCCCGTTTGGATAATGAAAAACTGTTTTTT. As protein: CASSPRLDNEKLFF.

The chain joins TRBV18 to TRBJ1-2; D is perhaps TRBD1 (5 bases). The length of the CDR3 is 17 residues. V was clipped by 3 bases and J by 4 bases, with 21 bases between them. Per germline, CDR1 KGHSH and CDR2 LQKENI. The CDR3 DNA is TGTGCCAGCTCACCTGTATTACGAGGACAACCGTCCTATGGCTACACCTTC. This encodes CASSPVLRGQPSYGYTF.

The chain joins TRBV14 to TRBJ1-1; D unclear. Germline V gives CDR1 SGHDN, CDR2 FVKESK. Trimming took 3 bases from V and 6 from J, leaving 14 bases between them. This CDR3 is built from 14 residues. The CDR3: CASSQYNGVAEAFF. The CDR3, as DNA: TGTGCCAGCAGCCAGTACAATGGGGTCGCTGAAGCTTTCTTT.

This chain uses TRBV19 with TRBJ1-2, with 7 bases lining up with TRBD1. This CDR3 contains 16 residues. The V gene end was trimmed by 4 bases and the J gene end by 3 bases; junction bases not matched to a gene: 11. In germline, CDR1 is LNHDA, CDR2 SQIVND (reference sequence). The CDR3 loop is CASSTRQGMRDYGYTF. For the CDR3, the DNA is TGTGCCAGTAGTACCCGACAGGGTATGAGGGACTATGGCTACACCTTC.

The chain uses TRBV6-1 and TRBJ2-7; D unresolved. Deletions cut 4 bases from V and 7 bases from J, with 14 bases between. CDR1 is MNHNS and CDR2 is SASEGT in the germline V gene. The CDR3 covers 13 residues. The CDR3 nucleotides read TGTGCCAGCAGTGGGACCCTTGATAGTGAGCAGTACTTC. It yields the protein CASSGTLDSEQYF.

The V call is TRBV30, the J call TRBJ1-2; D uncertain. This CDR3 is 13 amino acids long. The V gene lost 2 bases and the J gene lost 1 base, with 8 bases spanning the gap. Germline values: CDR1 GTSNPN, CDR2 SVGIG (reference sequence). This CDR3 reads CAWSMGINYGYTF. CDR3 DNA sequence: TGTGCCTGGAGTATGGGAATTAACTATGGCTACACCTTC.

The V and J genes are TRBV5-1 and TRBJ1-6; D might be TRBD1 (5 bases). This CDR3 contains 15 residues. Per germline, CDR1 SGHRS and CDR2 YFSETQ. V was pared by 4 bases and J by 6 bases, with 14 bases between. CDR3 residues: CASSDRWGSNSPLHF. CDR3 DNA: TGCGCCAGCAGCGACCGATGGGGGTCTAATTCACCCCTCCACTTT. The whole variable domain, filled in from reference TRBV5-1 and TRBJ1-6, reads KAGVTQTPRYLIKTRGQQVTLSCSPISGHRSVSWYQQTPGQGLQFLFEYFSETQRNKGNFPGRFSGRQFSNSRSEMNVSTLELGDSALYLCASSDRWGSNSPLHFGNGTRLTVT.

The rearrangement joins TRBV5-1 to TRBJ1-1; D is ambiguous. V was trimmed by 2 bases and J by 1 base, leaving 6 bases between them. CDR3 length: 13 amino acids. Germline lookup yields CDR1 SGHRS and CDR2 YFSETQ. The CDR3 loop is CASSLLGNTEAFF. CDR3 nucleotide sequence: TGCGCCAGCAGCTTATTGGGGAACACTGAAGCTTTCTTT.

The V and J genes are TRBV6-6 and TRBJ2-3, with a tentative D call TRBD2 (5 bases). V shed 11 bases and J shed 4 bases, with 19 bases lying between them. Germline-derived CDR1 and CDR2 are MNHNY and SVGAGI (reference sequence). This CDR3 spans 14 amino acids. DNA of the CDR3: TGTGCCCTATCAAGAGGGAGTAAAGCAGATACGCAGTATTTT. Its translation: CALSRGSKADTQYF.

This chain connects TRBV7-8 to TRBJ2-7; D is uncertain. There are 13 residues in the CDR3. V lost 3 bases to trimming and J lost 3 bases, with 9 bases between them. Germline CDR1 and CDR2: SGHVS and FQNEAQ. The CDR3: CASSLMKVYEQYF. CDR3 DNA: TGTGCCAGCAGCTTGATGAAGGTCTACGAGCAGTACTTC.

The CDR3 sequence: CASSETERNGYTF. The CDR3 DNA reads TGTGCCAGCAGCGAAACGGAGAGAAATGGCTACACCTTC. This rearrangement joins TRBV7-8 to TRBJ1-2; D gene uncertain. Trimming stripped 5 bases from V and 6 bases from J, with 13 bases between. CDR1 is SGHVS, CDR2 FQNEAQ, per germline. This CDR3 contains 13 residues.

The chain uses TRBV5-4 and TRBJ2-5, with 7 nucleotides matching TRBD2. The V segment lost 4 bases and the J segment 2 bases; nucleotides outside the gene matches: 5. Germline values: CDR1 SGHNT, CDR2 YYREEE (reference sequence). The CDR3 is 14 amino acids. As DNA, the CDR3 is TGTGCCAGCAGCCAAAGCGGGGTACAAGAGACCCAGTACTTC. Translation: CASSQSGVQETQYF.